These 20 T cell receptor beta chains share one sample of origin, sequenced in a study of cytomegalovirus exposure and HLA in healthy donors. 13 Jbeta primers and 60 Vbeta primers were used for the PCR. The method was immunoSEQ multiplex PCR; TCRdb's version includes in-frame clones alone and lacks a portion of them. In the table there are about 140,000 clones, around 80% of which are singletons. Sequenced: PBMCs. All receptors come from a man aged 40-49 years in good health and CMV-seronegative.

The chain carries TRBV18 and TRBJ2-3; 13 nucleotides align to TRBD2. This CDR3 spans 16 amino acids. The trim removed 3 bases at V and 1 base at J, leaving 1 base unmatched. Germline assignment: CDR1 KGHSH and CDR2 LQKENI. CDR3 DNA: TGTGCCAGCTCACCTACTAGCGGGGGGGGCACAGATACGCAGTATTTT. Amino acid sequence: CASSPTSGGGTDTQYF.

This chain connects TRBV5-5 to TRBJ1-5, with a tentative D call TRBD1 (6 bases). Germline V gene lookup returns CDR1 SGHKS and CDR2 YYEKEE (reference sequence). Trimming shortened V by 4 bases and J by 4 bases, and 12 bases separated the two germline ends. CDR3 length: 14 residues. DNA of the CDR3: TGTGCCAGCAGCAACCTCCAGGGGAATCAGCCCCAGCATTTT. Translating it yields CASSNLQGNQPQHF.

The CDR3, as DNA: TGTGCCAGTAGTATCCCCTTTAGCGGGGGTATGCGGTCCGGGGAGCTGTTTTTT. Residues: CASSIPFSGGMRSGELFF. V usage is TRBV19 and J usage is TRBJ2-2; TRBD2 aligns across 9 bases. In germline, CDR1 is LNHDA, CDR2 SQIVND (reference sequence). V dropped 3 bases and J dropped 6; count of bases not matched to a gene: 14. This CDR3 contains 18 residues.

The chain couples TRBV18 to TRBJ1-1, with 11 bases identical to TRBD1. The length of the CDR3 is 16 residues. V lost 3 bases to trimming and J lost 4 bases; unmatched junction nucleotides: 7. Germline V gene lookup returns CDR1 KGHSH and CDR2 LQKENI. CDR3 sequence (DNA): TGTGCCAGCTCACCTAAGGGACAGGGGGGATCCACTGAAGCTTTCTTT. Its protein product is CASSPKGQGGSTEAFF. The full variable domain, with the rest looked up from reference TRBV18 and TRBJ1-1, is NAGVMQNPRHLVRRRGQEARLRCSPMKGHSHVYWYRQLPEEGLKFMVYLQKENIIDESGMPKERFSAEFPKEGPSILRIQQVVRGDSAAYFCASSPKGQGGSTEAFFGQGTRLTVV.

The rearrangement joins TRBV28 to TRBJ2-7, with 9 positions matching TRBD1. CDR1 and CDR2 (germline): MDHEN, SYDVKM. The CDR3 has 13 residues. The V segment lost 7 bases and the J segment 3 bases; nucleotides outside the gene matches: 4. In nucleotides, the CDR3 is TGTGCCAGCACTGGGACAGGGCTCTACGAGCAGTACTTC. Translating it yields CASTGTGLYEQYF.

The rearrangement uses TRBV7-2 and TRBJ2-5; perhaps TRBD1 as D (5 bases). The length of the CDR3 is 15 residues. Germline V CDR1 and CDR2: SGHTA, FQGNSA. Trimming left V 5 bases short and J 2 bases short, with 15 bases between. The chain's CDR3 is CASSLRQILQETQYF. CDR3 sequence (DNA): TGTGCCAGCAGCCTTCGACAGATACTACAAGAGACCCAGTACTTC.

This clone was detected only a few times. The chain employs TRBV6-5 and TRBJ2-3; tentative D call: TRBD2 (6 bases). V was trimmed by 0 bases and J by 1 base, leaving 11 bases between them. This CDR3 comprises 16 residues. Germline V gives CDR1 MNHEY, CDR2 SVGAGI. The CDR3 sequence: CASSYSGGYGTDTQYF. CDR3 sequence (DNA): TGTGCCAGCAGTTACTCGGGAGGTTATGGCACAGATACGCAGTATTTT.

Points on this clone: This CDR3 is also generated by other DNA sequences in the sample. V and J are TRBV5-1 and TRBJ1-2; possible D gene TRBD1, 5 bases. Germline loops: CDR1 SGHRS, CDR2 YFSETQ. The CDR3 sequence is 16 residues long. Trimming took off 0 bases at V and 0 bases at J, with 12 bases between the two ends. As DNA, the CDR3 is TGCGCCAGCAGCTTGGACTGGGGCACGGCTAACTATGGCTACACCTTC. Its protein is CASSLDWGTANYGYTF. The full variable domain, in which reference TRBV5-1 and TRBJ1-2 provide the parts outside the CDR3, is KAGVTQTPRYLIKTRGQQVTLSCSPISGHRSVSWYQQTPGQGLQFLFEYFSETQRNKGNFPGRFSGRQFSNSRSEMNVSTLELGDSALYLCASSLDWGTANYGYTFGSGTRLTVV.

The DNA of the CDR3 is TGTGCCAGCAGTTCAGGGAATCAGCCCCAGCATTTT. This gives the protein CASSSGNQPQHF. The genes are TRBV28 and TRBJ1-5; tentatively, D is TRBD1 (5 bases). The CDR3 covers 12 residues. CDR1 is MDHEN, CDR2 SYDVKM, per germline. Between the trimmed V and J ends, which lost 4 bases and 4 bases, there was a span of 5 bases.

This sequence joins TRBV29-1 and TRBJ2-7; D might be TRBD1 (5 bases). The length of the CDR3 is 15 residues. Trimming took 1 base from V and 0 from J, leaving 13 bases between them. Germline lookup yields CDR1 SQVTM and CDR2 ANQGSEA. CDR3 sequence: CSVEVMSTVSYEQYF. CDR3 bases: TGCAGCGTTGAAGTAATGTCGACAGTCTCCTACGAGCAGTACTTC.

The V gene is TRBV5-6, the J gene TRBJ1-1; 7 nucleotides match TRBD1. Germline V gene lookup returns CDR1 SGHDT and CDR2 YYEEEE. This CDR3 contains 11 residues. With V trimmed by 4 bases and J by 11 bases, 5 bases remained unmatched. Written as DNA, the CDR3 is TGTGCCAGCAGCATAGGGGGCCAGGCTTTCTTT. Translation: CASSIGGQAFF. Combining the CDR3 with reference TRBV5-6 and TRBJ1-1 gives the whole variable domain DAGVTQSPTHLIKTRGQQVTLRCSPKSGHDTVSWYQQALGQGPQFIFQYYEEEERQRGNFPDRFSGHQFPNYSSELNVNALLLGDSALYLCASSIGGQAFFGQGTRLTVV.

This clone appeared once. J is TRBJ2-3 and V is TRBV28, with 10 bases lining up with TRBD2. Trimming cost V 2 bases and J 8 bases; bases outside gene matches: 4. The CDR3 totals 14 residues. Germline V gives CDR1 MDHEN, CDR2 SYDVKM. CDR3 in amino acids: CASSLGTSVGTQYF. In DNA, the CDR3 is TGTGCCAGCAGTTTAGGGACTAGCGTGGGTACGCAGTATTTT. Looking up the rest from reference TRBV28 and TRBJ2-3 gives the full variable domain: DVKVTQSSRYLVKRTGEKVFLECVQDMDHENMFWYRQDPGLGLRLIYFSYDVKMKEKGDIPEGYSVSREKKERFSLILESASTNQTSMYLCASSLGTSVGTQYFGPGTRLTVL.

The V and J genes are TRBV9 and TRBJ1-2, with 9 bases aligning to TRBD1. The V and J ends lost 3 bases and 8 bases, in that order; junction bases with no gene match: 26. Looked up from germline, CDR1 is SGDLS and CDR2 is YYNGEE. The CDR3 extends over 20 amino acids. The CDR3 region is CASSAGGQGNFHSLGNGYTF. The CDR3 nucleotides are TGTGCCAGCAGCGCTGGGGGACAGGGAAATTTTCATTCATTGGGGAACGGCTACACCTTC.

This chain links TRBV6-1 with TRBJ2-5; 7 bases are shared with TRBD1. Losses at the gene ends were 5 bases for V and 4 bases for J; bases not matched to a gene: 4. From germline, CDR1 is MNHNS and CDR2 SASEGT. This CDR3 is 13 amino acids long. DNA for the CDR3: TGTGCCAGCAGTCTAACAGGGGTAGAGACCCAGTACTTC. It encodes CASSLTGVETQYF.

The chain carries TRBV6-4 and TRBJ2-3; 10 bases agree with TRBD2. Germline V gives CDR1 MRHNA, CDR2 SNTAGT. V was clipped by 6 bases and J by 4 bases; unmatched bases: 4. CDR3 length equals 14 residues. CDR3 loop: CASSTSGEADTQYF. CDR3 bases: TGTGCCAGCAGCACTAGCGGGGAGGCAGATACGCAGTATTTT.

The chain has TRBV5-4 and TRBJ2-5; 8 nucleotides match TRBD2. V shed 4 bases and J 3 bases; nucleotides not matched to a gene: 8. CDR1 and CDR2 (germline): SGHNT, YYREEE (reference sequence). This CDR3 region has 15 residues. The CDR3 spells CASSPEPAGEETQYF. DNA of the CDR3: TGTGCCAGCAGCCCGGAGCCAGCGGGGGAAGAGACCCAGTACTTC. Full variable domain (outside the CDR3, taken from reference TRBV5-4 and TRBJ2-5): ETGVTQSPTHLIKTRGQQVTLRCSSQSGHNTVSWYQQALGQGPQFIFQYYREEENGRGNFPPRFSGLQFPNYSSELNVNALELDDSALYLCASSPEPAGEETQYFGPGTRLLVL.

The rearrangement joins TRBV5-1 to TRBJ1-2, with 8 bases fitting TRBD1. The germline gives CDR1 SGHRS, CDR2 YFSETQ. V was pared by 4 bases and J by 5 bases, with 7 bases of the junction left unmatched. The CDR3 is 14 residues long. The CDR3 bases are TGCGCCAGCAGCCAGGGACAGGACCAGTATGGCTACACCTTC. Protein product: CASSQGQDQYGYTF. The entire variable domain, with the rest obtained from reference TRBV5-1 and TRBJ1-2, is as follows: KAGVTQTPRYLIKTRGQQVTLSCSPISGHRSVSWYQQTPGQGLQFLFEYFSETQRNKGNFPGRFSGRQFSNSRSEMNVSTLELGDSALYLCASSQGQDQYGYTFGSGTRLTVV.

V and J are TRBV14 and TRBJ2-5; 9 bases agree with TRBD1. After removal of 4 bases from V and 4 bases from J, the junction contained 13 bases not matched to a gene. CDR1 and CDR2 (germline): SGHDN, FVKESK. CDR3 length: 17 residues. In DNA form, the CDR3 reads TGTGCCAGCAGCCCTGGGGGACAGGGTGGGTTTGGAGAGACCCAGTACTTC. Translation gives CASSPGGQGGFGETQYF.

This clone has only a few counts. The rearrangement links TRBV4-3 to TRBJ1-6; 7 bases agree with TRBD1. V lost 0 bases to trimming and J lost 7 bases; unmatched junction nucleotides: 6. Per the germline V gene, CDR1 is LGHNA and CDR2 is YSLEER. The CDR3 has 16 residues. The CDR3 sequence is CASSQDAGTENSPLHF. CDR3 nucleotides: TGCGCCAGCAGCCAAGACGCGGGGACAGAAAATTCACCCCTCCACTTT.

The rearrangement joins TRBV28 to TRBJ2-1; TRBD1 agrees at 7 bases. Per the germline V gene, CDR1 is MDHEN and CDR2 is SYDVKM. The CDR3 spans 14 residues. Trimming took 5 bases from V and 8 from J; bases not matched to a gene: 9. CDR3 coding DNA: TGTGCCAGCAGTGCGCGACAGGGTAGCGATGAGCAGTTCTTC. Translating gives CASSARQGSDEQFF.